This TCR beta chain was retrieved from a study of beta chain features in type 1 diabetes. The CDR3 contains 13 residues. V was pared by 7 bases and J by 8 bases, with 7 bases of the junction left unmatched. CDR1 and CDR2 from the germline V gene are SGHRS and YFSETQ. This clone was seen only a few times. Its specificity is unknown. Every isolated RNA sample was fully reverse transcribed, so sequencing captured expressed TCRB transcripts. Clones were sequenced by immunoSEQ multiplex PCR, and TCRdb holds only the in-frame ones, with some missing. The table has 200,000 to 300,000 clones, around 13% seen once. Study-wide results and caveats: Patients with Type 1 diabetes showed moderately but significantly shorter TCRB CDR3s in all four CD4+ subsets. Resolution of whether HLA type affects TCRB rearrangement was not achieved here.

This clonotype was sampled from a man aged 30-40 years with type 1 diabetes. The rearrangement joins TRBV5-1 to TRBJ2-1; TRBD1 matches at 9 bases. The sequenced sample consisted of naive CD4+ T cells from blood. CDR3 in amino acids: CASSRTGEYEQFF. In DNA form, the CDR3 reads TGCGCCAGCTCTAGGACAGGGGAATATGAGCAGTTCTTC.